The entry below gives a single TCR beta chain sequence along with its context. These data originate in a study of blood T cell repertoires in COVID-19. Generated by immunoSEQ multiplex PCR, the TCRdb table keeps only in-frame clones and is missing some. The sample has 150,000 to 200,000 clones, 85% to 95% seen once. The ends were cut back, 4 bases at V and 5 bases at J, with 8 bases in the middle. Germline values: CDR1 SNHLY, CDR2 FYNNEI. The CDR3 loop spans 12 amino acids. The receptor's source is a woman aged 55-69 years with COVID-19, enrolled during active disease. The specimen sequenced was peripheral blood. The rearrangement joins TRBV2 to TRBJ1-2; unclear D gene. CDR3 protein: CASSVEEYGYTF. Here the CDR3 DNA reads TGTGCCAGCAGTGTAGAGGAGTATGGCTACACCTTC.